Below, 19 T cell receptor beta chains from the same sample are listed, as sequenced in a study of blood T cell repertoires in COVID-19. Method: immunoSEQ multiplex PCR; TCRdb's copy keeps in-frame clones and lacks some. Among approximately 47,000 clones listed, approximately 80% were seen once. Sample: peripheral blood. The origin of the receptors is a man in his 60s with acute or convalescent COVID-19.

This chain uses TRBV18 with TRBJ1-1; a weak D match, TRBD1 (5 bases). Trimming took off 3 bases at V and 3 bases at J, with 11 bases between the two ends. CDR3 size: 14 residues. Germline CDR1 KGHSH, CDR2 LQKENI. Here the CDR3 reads CASSPQGGDTEAFF. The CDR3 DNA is TGTGCCAGCTCACCTCAGGGAGGGGACACTGAAGCTTTCTTT.

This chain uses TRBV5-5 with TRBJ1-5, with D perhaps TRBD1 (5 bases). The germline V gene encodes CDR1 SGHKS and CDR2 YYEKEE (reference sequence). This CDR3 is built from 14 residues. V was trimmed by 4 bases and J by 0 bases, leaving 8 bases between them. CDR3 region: CASSPDTSNQPQHF. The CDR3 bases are TGTGCCAGCAGCCCGGACACTAGCAATCAGCCCCAGCATTTT.

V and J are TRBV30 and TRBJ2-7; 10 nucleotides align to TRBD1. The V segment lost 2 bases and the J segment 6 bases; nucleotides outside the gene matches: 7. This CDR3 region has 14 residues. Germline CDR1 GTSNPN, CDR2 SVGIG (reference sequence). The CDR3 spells CAWSMGQGISEQYF. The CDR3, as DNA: TGTGCCTGGAGTATGGGACAGGGGATCTCCGAGCAGTACTTC.

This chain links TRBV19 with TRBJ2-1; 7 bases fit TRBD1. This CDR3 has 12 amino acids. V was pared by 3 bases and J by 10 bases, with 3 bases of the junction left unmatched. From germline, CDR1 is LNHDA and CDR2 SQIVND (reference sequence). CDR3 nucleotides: TGTGCCAGTAGTATGACAGGGTCGGAGCAGTTCTTC. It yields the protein CASSMTGSEQFF.

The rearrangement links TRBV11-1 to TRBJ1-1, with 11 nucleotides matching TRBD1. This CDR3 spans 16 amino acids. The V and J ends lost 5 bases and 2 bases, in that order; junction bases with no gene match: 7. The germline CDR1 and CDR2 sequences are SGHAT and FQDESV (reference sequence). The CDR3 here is CASSRTGGVGNTEAFF. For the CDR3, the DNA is TGTGCCAGCAGCCGGACAGGGGGCGTCGGAAACACTGAAGCTTTCTTT.

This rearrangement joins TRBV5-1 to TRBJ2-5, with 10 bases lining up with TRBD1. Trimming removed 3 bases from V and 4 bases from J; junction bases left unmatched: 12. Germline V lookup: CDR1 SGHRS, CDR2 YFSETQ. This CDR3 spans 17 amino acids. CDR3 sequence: CASSSSTRRDRGETQYF. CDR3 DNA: TGCGCCAGCAGCTCTTCAACCCGGCGGGACAGGGGAGAGACCCAGTACTTC.

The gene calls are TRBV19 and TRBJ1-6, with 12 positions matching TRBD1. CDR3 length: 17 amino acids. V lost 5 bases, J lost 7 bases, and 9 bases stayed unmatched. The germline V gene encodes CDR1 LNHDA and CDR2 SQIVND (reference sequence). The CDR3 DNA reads TGTGCCAGTAGTTCCTTTACGGGGACAGGGGGCAATTCACCCCTCCACTTT. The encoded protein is CASSSFTGTGGNSPLHF.

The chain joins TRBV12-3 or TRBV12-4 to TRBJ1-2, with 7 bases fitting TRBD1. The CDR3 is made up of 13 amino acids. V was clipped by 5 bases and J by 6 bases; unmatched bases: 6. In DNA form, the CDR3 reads TGTGCCAGCAGTCCGGACAGGACCCATGGCTACACCTTC. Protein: CASSPDRTHGYTF.

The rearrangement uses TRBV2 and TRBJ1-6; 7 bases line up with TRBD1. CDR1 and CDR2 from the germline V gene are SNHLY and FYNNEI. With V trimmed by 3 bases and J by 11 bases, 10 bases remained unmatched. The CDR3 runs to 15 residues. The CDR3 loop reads CASSETGRSRAPLHF. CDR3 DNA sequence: TGTGCCAGCAGTGAGACAGGGCGATCCAGGGCACCCCTCCACTTT.

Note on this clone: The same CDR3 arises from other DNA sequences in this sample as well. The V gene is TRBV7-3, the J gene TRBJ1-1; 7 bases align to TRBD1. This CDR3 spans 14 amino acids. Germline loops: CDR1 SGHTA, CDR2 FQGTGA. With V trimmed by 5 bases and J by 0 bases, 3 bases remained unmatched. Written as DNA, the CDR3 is TGTGCCAGCAGCCCGGGACAGTTGAACACTGAAGCTTTCTTT. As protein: CASSPGQLNTEAFF.

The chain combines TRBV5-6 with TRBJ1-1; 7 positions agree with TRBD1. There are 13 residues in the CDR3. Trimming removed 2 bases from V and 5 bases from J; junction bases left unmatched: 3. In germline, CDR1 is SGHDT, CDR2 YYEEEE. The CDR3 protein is CASSLDRETEAFF. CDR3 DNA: TGTGCCAGCAGCTTAGACAGGGAAACTGAAGCTTTCTTT.

The CDR3 region is CASSSRDQETQYF. The CDR3 DNA reads as TGTGCCAGCAGCTCCCGGGACCAAGAGACCCAGTACTTC. The chain joins TRBV5-4 to TRBJ2-5, with D unclear. The V gene lost 3 bases and the J gene lost 0 bases, with 6 bases spanning the gap. This CDR3 comprises 13 residues. Looked up from germline, CDR1 is SGHNT and CDR2 is YYREEE (reference sequence).

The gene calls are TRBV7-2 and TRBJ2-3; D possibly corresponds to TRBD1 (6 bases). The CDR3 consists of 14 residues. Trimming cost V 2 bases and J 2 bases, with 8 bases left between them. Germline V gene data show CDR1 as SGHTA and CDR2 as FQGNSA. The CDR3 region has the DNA TGTGCCAGCAGCTTAAACAGGGTCACAGATACGCAGTATTTT. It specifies CASSLNRVTDTQYF.

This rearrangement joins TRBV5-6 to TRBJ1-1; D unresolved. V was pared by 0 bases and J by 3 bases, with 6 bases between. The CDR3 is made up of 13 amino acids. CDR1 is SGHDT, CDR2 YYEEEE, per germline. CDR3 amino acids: CASSLGSYTEAFF. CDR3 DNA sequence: TGTGCCAGCAGCTTGGGTTCTTACACTGAAGCTTTCTTT.

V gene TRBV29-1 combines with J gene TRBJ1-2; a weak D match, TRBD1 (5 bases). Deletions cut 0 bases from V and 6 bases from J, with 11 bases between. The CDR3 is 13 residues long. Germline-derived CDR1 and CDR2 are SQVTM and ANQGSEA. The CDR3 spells CSVEDGGNHGYTF. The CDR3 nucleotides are TGCAGCGTTGAAGATGGGGGGAACCATGGCTACACCTTC. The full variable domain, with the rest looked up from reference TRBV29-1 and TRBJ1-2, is SAVISQKPSRDICQRGTSLTIQCQVDSQVTMMFWYRQQPGQSLTLIATANQGSEATYESGFVIDKFPISRPNLTFSTLTVSNMSPEDSSIYLCSVEDGGNHGYTFGSGTRLTVV.

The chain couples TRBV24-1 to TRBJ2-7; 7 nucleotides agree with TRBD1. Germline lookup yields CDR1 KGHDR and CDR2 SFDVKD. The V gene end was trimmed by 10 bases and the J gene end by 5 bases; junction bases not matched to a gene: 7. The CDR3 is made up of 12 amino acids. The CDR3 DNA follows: TGTGCCACGGCGCAGGGGGACCACGAGCAGTACTTC. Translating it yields CATAQGDHEQYF.

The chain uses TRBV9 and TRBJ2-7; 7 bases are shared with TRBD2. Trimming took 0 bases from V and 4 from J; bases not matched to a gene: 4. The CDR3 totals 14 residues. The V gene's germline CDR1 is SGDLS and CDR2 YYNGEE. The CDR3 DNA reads TGTGCCAGCAGCGTAGATCAGCGGGGTTACGAGCAGTACTTC. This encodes CASSVDQRGYEQYF.

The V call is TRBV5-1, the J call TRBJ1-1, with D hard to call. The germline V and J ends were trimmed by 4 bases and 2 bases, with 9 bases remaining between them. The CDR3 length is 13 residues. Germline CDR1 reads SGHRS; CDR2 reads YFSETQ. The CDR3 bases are TGCGCCAGCAGCGCGGTCTTAAACACTGAAGCTTTCTTT. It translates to CASSAVLNTEAFF.

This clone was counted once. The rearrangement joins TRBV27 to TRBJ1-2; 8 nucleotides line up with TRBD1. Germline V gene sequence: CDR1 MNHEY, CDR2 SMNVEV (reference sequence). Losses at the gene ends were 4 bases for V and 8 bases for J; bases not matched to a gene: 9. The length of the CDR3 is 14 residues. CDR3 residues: CASSSPGTGNGYTF. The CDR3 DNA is TGTGCCAGCAGTTCCCCCGGGACAGGTAACGGCTACACCTTC.